This TCR beta chain was recovered during a study of OX40 agonist ivuxolimab in advanced cancers. The CDR3 runs 14 residues. Germline-derived CDR1 and CDR2 are GTSNPN and SVGIG (reference sequence). V was clipped by 1 base and J by 5 bases, with 14 bases between them. Method: immunoSEQ multiplex PCR; TCRdb's copy keeps in-frame clones and lacks some. In the table there are about 35,000 clones, around 90% of which are singletons. The chain is built from TRBV30 and TRBJ2-5; D may be TRBD1 (5 bases). Sequencing used CD4+ or CD8+ T cells sorted from blood, obtained in a trial of the OX40 agonist ivuxolimab. This clonotype originated in an adult with an advanced solid tumor such as melanoma, head and neck, liver or kidney cancer. In DNA, the CDR3 is TGTGCCTGGAGTGAACTCAGGGTAGGCGAGACCCAGTACTTC. Amino acids: CAWSELRVGETQYF.